What follows are 20 T cell receptor beta chains derived from one specimen sequenced in a study of shared clonotypes between healthy human individuals. CD45RO-negative cells were positively selected for CCR7, leaving out terminally differentiated effector memory CD45RA+ cells. The protocol was immunoSEQ multiplex PCR, while the TCRdb copy is restricted to in-frame clones and leaves out a portion. The table includes nearly 2 million clones, about 95% detected once. Sequenced input: naive CD8+ T cells sorted from blood. These receptors were collected from a man aged 18-30 years in good health.

The chain joins TRBV5-6 to TRBJ2-2; perhaps TRBD1 as D (6 bases). CDR1 is SGHDT and CDR2 is YYEEEE in the germline V gene. The CDR3 is made up of 12 amino acids. V was cut by 2 bases and J by 14 bases, with 13 bases left in between. Written as DNA, the CDR3 is TGTGCCAGCAGCTTCCGGACAGATTTCCTGTTTTTT. Translated: CASSFRTDFLFF.

CDR3 DNA: TGTGCCAGCAGCTTCGGGAGCGGGGGTTCTAGCTCCTACGAGCAGTACTTC. Translation gives CASSFGSGGSSSYEQYF. The chain uses TRBV7-9 and TRBJ2-7, with 8 positions matching TRBD2. Germline V gives CDR1 SEHNR, CDR2 FQNEAQ (reference sequence). The CDR3 contains 17 residues. J gave up 0 bases and V 3 bases, and 10 bases lay outside the gene matches.

V and J are TRBV28 and TRBJ2-5; TRBD1 agrees at 9 bases. Germline CDR1 is MDHEN and CDR2 is SYDVKM. The CDR3 has 14 residues. V was clipped by 8 bases and J by 5 bases; unmatched bases: 9. In nucleotides, the CDR3 is TGTGCCAGCCTCCGGGACAGGGAGGGGGAGACCCAGTACTTC. The encoded protein is CASLRDREGETQYF. Looking up the rest from reference TRBV28 and TRBJ2-5 gives the full variable domain: DVKVTQSSRYLVKRTGEKVFLECVQDMDHENMFWYRQDPGLGLRLIYFSYDVKMKEKGDIPEGYSVSREKKERFSLILESASTNQTSMYLCASLRDREGETQYFGPGTRLLVL.

The CDR3 DNA reads as TGTGCTAGTGGTTTTTCCCTCAAAGAGACCCAGTACTTC. The encoded protein is CASGFSLKETQYF. The rearrangement joins TRBV12-5 to TRBJ2-5; D gene unclear. The CDR3 is 13 residues long. The germline CDR1 and CDR2 sequences are LGHNT and FRNRAP. Trimming stripped 3 bases from V and 3 bases from J, with 8 bases between.

The chain recombines TRBV4-3 with TRBJ2-7, with 7 nucleotides matching TRBD2. The CDR3 is 15 amino acids. Germline values: CDR1 LGHNA, CDR2 YSLEER. Trimming cost V 0 bases and J 7 bases; bases outside gene matches: 9. CDR3: CASSQDTSAVGEQYF. DNA of the CDR3: TGCGCCAGCAGCCAAGATACTAGCGCTGTTGGGGAGCAGTACTTC.

Comment on this clone: Other DNA sequences within the sample encode an identical CDR3. The CDR3: CASSSSGRAYEQYF. CDR3 sequence (DNA): TGTGCCAGCAGTTCTAGCGGGAGGGCCTACGAGCAGTACTTC. This chain links TRBV27 with TRBJ2-7, with 12 bases that match TRBD2. CDR1 and CDR2 (germline): MNHEY, SMNVEV (reference sequence). The J segment lost 2 bases and the V segment lost 4 bases, leaving 0 bases of the junction unmatched. The CDR3 extends over 14 amino acids.

The J gene is TRBJ1-5, the V gene TRBV30; no clear D. This CDR3 has 17 residues. The V gene lost 3 bases and the J gene lost 2 bases, with 20 bases spanning the gap. Germline lookup yields CDR1 GTSNPN and CDR2 SVGIG (reference sequence). Here the CDR3 reads CAWSPRGGYLGNQPQHF. The CDR3 nucleotides are TGTGCCTGGAGCCCGCGGGGTGGTTATCTGGGCAATCAGCCCCAGCATTTT.

The chain carries TRBV11-2 and TRBJ2-7; 11 bases agree with TRBD1. The CDR3 runs 14 residues. V lost 5 bases, J lost 4 bases, and 4 bases stayed unmatched. Looked up from germline, CDR1 is SGHAT and CDR2 is FQNNGV. DNA for the CDR3: TGTGCCAGCAGCGTGGGACAGGGGGTATACGAGCAGTACTTC. It translates to CASSVGQGVYEQYF.

The chain recombines TRBV13 with TRBJ2-7, with 7 bases matching TRBD2. Trimming took 4 bases from V and 3 from J; bases not matched to a gene: 9. This CDR3 is 15 amino acids long. Looked up from germline, CDR1 is PRHDT and CDR2 is FYEKMQ (reference sequence). CDR3 DNA: TGTGCCAGCAGCTATTCCTCCGGGACTAACTACGAGCAGTACTTC. The encoded protein is CASSYSSGTNYEQYF.

This clone was observed a handful of times. This chain joins TRBV5-4 and TRBJ2-7, with D tentatively TRBD1 (5 bases). The CDR3 runs to 12 residues. CDR1 SGHNT and CDR2 YYREEE come from the germline V gene (reference sequence). V lost 0 bases and J lost 5, with 6 bases in between. The CDR3 DNA is TGTGCCAGCAGCTTGGAAGGGGACGAGCAGTACTTC. Translation gives CASSLEGDEQYF.

The chain has TRBV4-3 and TRBJ1-1; TRBD1 agrees at 7 bases. The CDR3 has 15 residues. Germline CDR1 reads LGHNA; CDR2 reads YSLEER. The trim removed 0 bases at V and 1 base at J, leaving 2 bases unmatched. The CDR3 is CASSQDRQGNTEAFF. CDR3 coding DNA: TGCGCCAGCAGCCAAGATAGACAGGGGAACACTGAAGCTTTCTTT.

The chain recombines TRBV4-1 with TRBJ2-7; 9 bases agree with TRBD1. Germline values: CDR1 MGHRA, CDR2 YSYEKL. V dropped 1 base and J dropped 5; count of bases not matched to a gene: 6. The CDR3 is 15 amino acids. DNA of the CDR3: TGCGCCAGCAGCCAAGGGTTAGACAGGGGGAACGAGCAGTACTTC. This gives the protein CASSQGLDRGNEQYF.

The chain combines TRBV7-9 with TRBJ2-7; maybe TRBD2 (5 bases). Germline V CDR1 and CDR2: SEHNR, FQNEAQ (reference sequence). The CDR3 length is 15 residues. Deletions cut 0 bases from V and 3 bases from J, with 12 bases between. CDR3 region: CASSLAVARYYEQYF. CDR3 nucleotides: TGTGCCAGCAGCTTAGCGGTAGCGCGGTACTACGAGCAGTACTTC.

This chain links TRBV9 with TRBJ2-2; maybe TRBD1 (6 bases). Germline CDR1 SGDLS, CDR2 YYNGEE. Trimming removed 4 bases from V and 1 base from J, with 14 bases in between. The CDR3 consists of 16 residues. Written as DNA, the CDR3 is TGTGCCAGCAGCCCGAGGGACACCGAGAACACCGGGGAGCTGTTTTTT. This gives the protein CASSPRDTENTGELFF.

The V gene is TRBV5-4, the J gene TRBJ2-1, with unresolved D. The ends were cut back, 0 bases at V and 8 bases at J, with 9 bases in the middle. The CDR3 is 13 amino acids. Germline-derived CDR1 and CDR2 are SGHNT and YYREEE (reference sequence). The chain's CDR3 is CASSLGEFDEQFF. CDR3 bases: TGTGCCAGCAGCTTGGGAGAGTTCGATGAGCAGTTCTTC.

The chain has TRBV5-1 and TRBJ1-4; 8 bases are a match to TRBD1. The V segment lost 4 bases and the J segment 4 bases; nucleotides outside the gene matches: 6. The germline CDR1 and CDR2 sequences are SGHRS and YFSETQ. There are 15 residues in the CDR3. CDR3 bases: TGCGCCAGCAGCCGTTGGACAGGGCTTAATGAAAAACTGTTTTTT. Translated, it gives CASSRWTGLNEKLFF.

V is TRBV27 and J is TRBJ2-1, with TRBD2 identical over 13 bases. The CDR3 contains 15 residues. Trimming took 5 bases from V and 6 from J; bases not matched to a gene: 4. Germline V CDR1 and CDR2: MNHEY, SMNVEV (reference sequence). CDR3 coding DNA: TGTGCCAGCAGTCCACGGACTAGCGGGAGCAATGAGCAGTTCTTC. It is translated as CASSPRTSGSNEQFF.

This clone was found once. The chain links TRBV7-8 to TRBJ2-5, with D hard to call. Germline loops: CDR1 SGHVS, CDR2 FQNEAQ. CDR3 length: 11 amino acids. Trimming stripped 5 bases from V and 7 bases from J, with 8 bases between. The CDR3 sequence: CASSVTGTQYF. The CDR3 region has the DNA TGTGCCAGCAGCGTTACGGGGACCCAGTACTTC.

V and J are TRBV6-5 and TRBJ1-2, with 8 bases identical to TRBD1. Trimming removed 3 bases from V and 5 bases from J; junction bases left unmatched: 11. From germline, CDR1 is MNHEY and CDR2 SVGAGI. The CDR3 covers 16 residues. CDR3 bases: TGTGCCAGCAGTTATTCTCTGGGGGACAGGCTTTATGGCTACACCTTC. This gives the protein CASSYSLGDRLYGYTF.

This chain uses TRBV27 with TRBJ2-7, with D unclear. CDR3 size: 14 residues. The V and J ends lost 5 bases and 0 bases respectively, with 11 bases between them. From germline, CDR1 is MNHEY and CDR2 SMNVEV (reference sequence). The CDR3 DNA sequence: TGTGCCAGCAGTGGATACCCCAGCTCCTACGAGCAGTACTTC. Its protein is CASSGYPSSYEQYF.